A single sample gave rise to the 10 T cell receptor beta chains below, sequenced in a study of technical replicates of blood from a handful of donors. Assay: immunoSEQ multiplex PCR; the TCRdb copy retains only in-frame clones and omits some. In the table there are 78,000 or so clones, about 91% of which are singletons. Sample: T cells isolated from PBMCs. The source is a human donor in good health.

V and J are TRBV19 and TRBJ1-4; 7 bases are a match to TRBD1. Germline V CDR1 and CDR2: LNHDA, SQIVND (reference sequence). V lost 6 bases and J lost 7; bases outside the gene matches: 8. The CDR3 contains 14 residues. DNA for the CDR3: TGTGCCAGTAGGATAAGACAGGGCCCTGAAAAACTGTTTTTT. Translating gives CASRIRQGPEKLFF.

This clone showed up just once. This sequence joins TRBV28 and TRBJ1-2; 7 bases are shared with TRBD1. Germline CDR1 and CDR2: MDHEN and SYDVKM. The CDR3 consists of 14 residues. The V gene end was trimmed by 6 bases and the J gene end by 7 bases; junction bases not matched to a gene: 11. CDR3 in amino acids: CASRGDRDLSGYTF. CDR3 DNA: TGTGCCAGCAGAGGCGACAGGGACTTGAGTGGCTACACCTTC.

The CDR3 bases are TGTGCCAGCAGCGTAGGTCTAGCGGGAGCCAATGAGCAGTTCTTC. Its protein product is CASSVGLAGANEQFF. The chain combines TRBV9 with TRBJ2-1, with 10 bases matching TRBD2. V lost 0 bases and J lost 6; bases outside the gene matches: 3. The CDR3 has 15 residues. In germline, CDR1 is SGDLS, CDR2 YYNGEE.

V usage is TRBV28 and J usage is TRBJ1-4; D not certain. Germline assignment: CDR1 MDHEN and CDR2 SYDVKM. V lost 2 bases and J 8 bases, leaving 6 bases between the germline ends. This CDR3 contains 12 residues. The CDR3 nucleotides read TGTGCCAGCAGTTTAGCGGGAGAAAAACTGTTTTTT. Amino acids: CASSLAGEKLFF.

This rearrangement joins TRBV6-5 to TRBJ2-7; 8 bases fit TRBD1. This CDR3 spans 12 amino acids. V was pared by 7 bases and J by 5 bases, with 4 bases of the junction left unmatched. Germline V CDR1 and CDR2: MNHEY, SVGAGI. CDR3 residues: CASTSTGDEQYF. In DNA, the CDR3 is TGTGCCAGCACTTCGACAGGGGACGAGCAGTACTTC.

This clone came up a few times. The chain joins TRBV11-2 to TRBJ1-1; maybe TRBD1 (5 bases). Trimming removed 4 bases from V and 6 bases from J, with 9 bases in between. The CDR3 runs to 12 residues. The germline CDR1 and CDR2 sequences are SGHAT and FQNNGV. The CDR3 bases are TGTGCCAGCAGCTCGTGGGGCCCTGAAGCTTTCTTT. It codes for CASSSWGPEAFF.

CDR3 protein: CASSEDRDYGYTF. CDR3 nucleotides: TGTGCCAGCAGTGAAGATCGGGACTATGGCTACACCTTC. J is TRBJ1-2 and V is TRBV2; D gene ambiguous. The CDR3 covers 13 residues. Trimming removed 1 base at V and 3 bases at J, with 6 bases between. Germline CDR1 SNHLY, CDR2 FYNNEI.

The V gene is TRBV6-5, the J gene TRBJ1-1, with D tentatively TRBD1 (6 bases). The V end lost 6 bases, the J end lost 1 base, and 15 bases lay between the germline ends. Germline V CDR1 and CDR2: MNHEY, SVGAGI. The length of the CDR3 is 15 residues. CDR3 coding DNA: TGTGCCAGCAGGGTTAACAGGGAAACGAACACTGAAGCTTTCTTT. Its translation is CASRVNRETNTEAFF.

This clone was counted a single time. The V gene is TRBV20-1, the J gene TRBJ1-2, with D perhaps TRBD1 (5 bases). Germline V CDR1 and CDR2: DFQATT, SNEGSKA (reference sequence). The CDR3 is 11 amino acids. Between the trimmed V and J ends, which lost 8 bases and 7 bases, there was a span of 14 bases. The CDR3 DNA sequence: TGCAGTATACAGCCAGGGTTTGGCTACACCTTC. It translates to CSIQPGFGYTF.

CDR3 nucleotides: TGTGCCAGCAGCTTAGGGGGGCCTTTGACGGTAAATAGTGGCTACACCTTC. Protein sequence: CASSLGGPLTVNSGYTF. V gene TRBV7-9 combines with J gene TRBJ1-2; D might be TRBD1 (6 bases). The germline V gene encodes CDR1 SEHNR and CDR2 FQNEAQ (reference sequence). Trimming left V 1 base short and J 7 bases short, with 22 bases between. The CDR3 consists of 17 residues.